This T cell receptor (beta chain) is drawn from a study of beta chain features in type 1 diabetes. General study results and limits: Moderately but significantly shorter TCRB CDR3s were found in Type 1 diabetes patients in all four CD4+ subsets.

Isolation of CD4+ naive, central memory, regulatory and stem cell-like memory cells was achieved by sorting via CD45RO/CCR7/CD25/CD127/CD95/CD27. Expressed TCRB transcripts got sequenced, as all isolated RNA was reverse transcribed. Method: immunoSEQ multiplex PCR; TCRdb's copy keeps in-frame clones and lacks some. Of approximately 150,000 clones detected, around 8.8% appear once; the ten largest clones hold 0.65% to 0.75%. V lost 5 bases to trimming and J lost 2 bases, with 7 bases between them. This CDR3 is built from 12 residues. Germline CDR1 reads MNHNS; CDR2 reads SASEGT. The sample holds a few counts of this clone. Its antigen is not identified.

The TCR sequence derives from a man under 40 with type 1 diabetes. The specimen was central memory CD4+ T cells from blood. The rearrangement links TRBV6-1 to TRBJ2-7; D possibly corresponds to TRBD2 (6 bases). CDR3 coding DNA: TGTGCCAGCAGTTCGGGGGCCTACGAGCAGTACTTC. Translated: CASSSGAYEQYF.